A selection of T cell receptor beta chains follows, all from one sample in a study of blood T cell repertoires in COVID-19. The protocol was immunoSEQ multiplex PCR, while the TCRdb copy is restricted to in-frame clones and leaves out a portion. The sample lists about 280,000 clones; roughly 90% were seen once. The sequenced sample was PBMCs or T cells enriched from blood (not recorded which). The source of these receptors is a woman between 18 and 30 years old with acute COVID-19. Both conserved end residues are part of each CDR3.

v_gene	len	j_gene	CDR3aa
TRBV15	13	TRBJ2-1	CAAGHWGIGEQFF
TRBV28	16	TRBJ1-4	CASSWDRGQWGEKLFF
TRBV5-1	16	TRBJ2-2	CASSSQGATNTGELFF
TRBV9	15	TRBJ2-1	CASSGRDRLSHEQFF
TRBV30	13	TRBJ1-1	CAWSSGPNTEAFF
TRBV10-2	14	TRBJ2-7	CASSGNRVWYEQYF
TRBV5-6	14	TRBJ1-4	CASSLGTGGEKLFF
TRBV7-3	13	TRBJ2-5	CASSRDRGETQYF
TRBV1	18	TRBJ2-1	CTSSQGKTSGRVFGEQFF
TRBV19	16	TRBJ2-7	CASSIPGQGSSYEQYF
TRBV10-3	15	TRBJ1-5	CAISGDRGFDQPQHF
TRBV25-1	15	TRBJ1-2	CASSEEAGDGYGYTF
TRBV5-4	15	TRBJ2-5	CASSTPRDRQETQYF
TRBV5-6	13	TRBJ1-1	CASSRTVFSEAFF
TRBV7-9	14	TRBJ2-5	CASSSTSTLETQYF